These 7 T cell receptor beta chains were sequenced from one sample in a study of T cells in Graves' hyperthyroidism and ophthalmopathy (dated by TCRdb to between 2018 and 2021). Library preparation used multiplex PCR. These reads were obtained on an Illumina HiSeq 2000. TCR beta CDR3 regions were amplified from RNA transcripts. A first-round RT-PCR of the TCR CDR3 used the HTBI primer set with the Qiagen OneStep RT-PCR kit. The public reads were reanalyzed by TCRdb: fastp trimming at Q25, MiXCR alignment, in-frame beta chains only. CDR3 protein duplicates are merged, each entry listing the most common genes and DNA. This sample has 350,000 to 400,000 distinct CDR3 sequences in its table, and approximately 15% of those were observed once. Of the sample, about 10% is held by the ten largest clones. The source material was blood. The receptors stem from a woman aged 55-75 years with Graves' hyperthyroidism.

The rearrangement links TRBV24-1 to TRBJ2-5, with 10 positions matching TRBD2. The CDR3 has 14 residues. After removal of 9 bases from V and 5 bases from J, the junction contained 8 bases not matched to a gene. CDR1 is KGHDR, CDR2 SFDVKD, per germline. CDR3 region: CATSLAGAAETQYF. The CDR3 nucleotides are TGTGCCACCTCCCTAGCGGGAGCCGCGGAGACCCAGTACTTC.

With respect to this clonotype: A read error may produce the germline difference seen at one junction end. The rearrangement uses TRBV2 and TRBJ1-1, with D unresolved. This CDR3 contains 14 residues. The germline V gene encodes CDR1 SNHLY and CDR2 FYNNEI. The CDR3 region has the DNA TGCGCCAGCAGAGCCACCCCTTTGAACGCTGAAGCTTTCTTT. Residues: CASRATPLNAEAFF.

This clonotype was picked up many times. The chain carries TRBV12-3 or TRBV12-4 and TRBJ2-7, with TRBD2 matching 12 bases. V dropped 6 bases and J dropped 1; count of bases not matched to a gene: 4. The length of the CDR3 is 15 residues. The CDR3 region is CASRVGLAGSYEQYF. CDR3 DNA: TGTGCCAGCAGAGTAGGACTAGCGGGATCCTACGAGCAGTACTTC.

The chain couples TRBV28 to TRBJ2-7; the match to TRBD2 covers 13 bases. The CDR3 is 14 amino acids. CDR1 MDHEN and CDR2 SYDVKM come from the germline V gene. The ends lost 8 bases at V and 5 bases at J; junction bases unmatched: 6. As DNA, the CDR3 is TGTGCCAGCGCTAGGACTAGCGGGAGCGACGAGCAGTACTTC. Protein sequence: CASARTSGSDEQYF.

This clonotype was counted at least ten times. The V gene is TRBV7-9, the J gene TRBJ1-1; D gene unclear. This CDR3 spans 13 amino acids. Trimming removed 2 bases at V and 6 bases at J, with 10 bases between. Germline loops: CDR1 SEHNR, CDR2 FQNEAQ (reference sequence). CDR3 nucleotide sequence: TGTGCCAGCAGCTTAAGTCGGGCGGCTGAAGCTTTCTTT. Its protein is CASSLSRAAEAFF.

This clonotype showed up many times. The chain is built from TRBV18 and TRBJ2-7; D might be TRBD2 (6 bases). The germline V gene has CDR1 KGHSH and CDR2 LQKENI. V gave up 2 bases and J gave up 5 bases, with 13 bases separating them. This CDR3 spans 14 amino acids. The CDR3 is CASSPVPGRNEQYF. The DNA of the CDR3 is TGTGCCAGCTCACCAGTTCCAGGGAGGAACGAGCAGTACTTC.

The table lists this clonotype with many counts. V and J are TRBV29-1 and TRBJ1-1; 7 bases fit TRBD1. J lost 3 bases, V lost 3 bases, and 7 bases had no gene match. This CDR3 spans 14 amino acids. The germline CDR1 and CDR2 sequences are SQVTM and ANQGSEA. For the CDR3, the DNA is TGCAGCGTTGATCGGGGGGACAGCTACACTGAAGCTTTCTTT. It yields the protein CSVDRGDSYTEAFF.